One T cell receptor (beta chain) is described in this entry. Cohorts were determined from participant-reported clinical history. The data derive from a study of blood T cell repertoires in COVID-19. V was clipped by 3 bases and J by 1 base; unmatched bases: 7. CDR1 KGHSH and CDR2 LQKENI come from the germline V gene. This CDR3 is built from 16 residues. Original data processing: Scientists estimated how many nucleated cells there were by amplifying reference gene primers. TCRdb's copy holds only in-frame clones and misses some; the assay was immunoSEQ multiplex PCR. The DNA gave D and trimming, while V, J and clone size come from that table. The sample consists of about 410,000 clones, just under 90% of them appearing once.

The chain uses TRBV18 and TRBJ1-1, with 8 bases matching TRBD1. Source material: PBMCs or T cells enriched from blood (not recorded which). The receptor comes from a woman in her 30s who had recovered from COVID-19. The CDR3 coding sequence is TGTGCCAGCTCACCGCGGACAGGGAGGGCGAACACTGAAGCTTTCTTT. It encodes CASSPRTGRANTEAFF.